This T cell receptor beta chain was captured by sequencing in a study of OX40 agonist ivuxolimab in advanced cancers. Study-wide results and caveats: CD8+ T cells (on average) carried more expanded clones than CD4+ T cells.

Here immunoSEQ multiplex PCR was the method, and the copy in TCRdb shows in-frame clones only, minus some. The top ten clones hold 0.25% to 0.35% of a sample with 75,000 to 100,000 clones, more than 85% of them seen once. Germline assignment: CDR1 MDHEN and CDR2 SYDVKM. Trimming left V 5 bases short and J 7 bases short, with 12 bases between. The CDR3 runs to 13 residues. A remark on this clone: Its antigen is currently unknown.

This sample comprised CD4+ or CD8+ T cells sorted from blood, obtained in a trial of the OX40 agonist ivuxolimab. This receptor was identified in an adult with an advanced solid tumor such as melanoma, head and neck, liver or kidney cancer. The chain couples TRBV28 to TRBJ1-3; D gene ambiguous. CDR3 protein: CASSKTTTNTIYF. The CDR3 DNA sequence: TGTGCCAGCAGTAAGACGACGACGAACACCATATATTTT.